This TCR beta chain appears in the sequencing data of a study of T cell responses to AZD1222 COVID-19 vaccine. In regard to this clone: Antigen unknown.

Study-wide results and caveats: At 160-218 and 743-854, vaccine-associated CD4 TCRs were dominant, and they spanned spike. Donors skewed white British and female; clonal diversity was possibly underestimated. The repertoires were collected only after the peak T cell response.

This CDR3 has 18 residues. J lost 0 bases, V lost 4 bases, and 8 bases had no gene match. CDR1 SGHAT and CDR2 FQNNGV come from the germline V gene. Libraries were prepared by immunoSEQ multiplex PCR; TCRdb keeps only in-frame clonotypes and omits some of them. The sample has some 87,000 clones, 85% to 90% seen once. The specimen was peripheral blood, collected on day 0 of AZD1222 vaccination. The V and J genes are TRBV11-2 and TRBJ2-6, with TRBD1 identical over 8 bases. This TCR was sampled from an adult in good health. The CDR3 nucleotides are TGTGCCAGCAGCTCCACTATGGACAGGGCCTCTGGGGCCAACGTCCTGACTTTC. Amino acid sequence: CASSSTMDRASGANVLTF.